This TCR beta chain comes out of a study of shared clonotypes between healthy human individuals. Study-level points and caveats: The study drew on few donors, limiting represented genetic and exposure-history diversity.

CDR1 is SGHDT and CDR2 is YYEEEE in the germline V gene. The V end lost 0 bases, the J end lost 3 bases, and 15 bases lay between the germline ends. The CDR3 spans 16 residues. Data came from immunoSEQ multiplex PCR; TCRdb stores just in-frame clones and leaves some out. The sample has hundreds of thousands of clones, about 95% seen once. Regarding this clone: Its antigen is not identified.

Only CD45RO-negative cells positively selected for CCR7 counted as naive CD8 cells, so terminally differentiated effector memory CD45RA+ cells were excluded. The chain is built from TRBV5-6 and TRBJ1-2; D is unresolved. The clonotype originates from a woman in her 30s in good health. Sequencing input: naive CD8+ T cells sorted from blood. The CDR3 reads CASSLDIDIVDYGYTF. The CDR3 DNA reads TGTGCCAGCAGCTTGGACATCGACATAGTGGACTATGGCTACACCTTC. The full variable domain, with the rest looked up from reference TRBV5-6 and TRBJ1-2, is DAGVTQSPTHLIKTRGQQVTLRCSPKSGHDTVSWYQQALGQGPQFIFQYYEEEERQRGNFPDRFSGHQFPNYSSELNVNALLLGDSALYLCASSLDIDIVDYGYTFGSGTRLTVV.